Shown below are 13 T cell receptor beta chains from a single sample sequenced in a study of CD8+CD57+ T cells in acquired aplastic anemia. Previously, flow cytometry had revealed CD8+CD57+ cell expansion in the patients chosen for sequencing. CDR3 and TCR beta VDJ profiling relied on genomic DNA as the template. One entry per CDR3 protein, called by TCRdb with MiXCR from the reads. This sample has about half a million distinct CDR3 sequences, with around 33% found just once. The sequencing sample was made of sorted CD4+, CD8+, or CD8+CD57+ T cells (not recorded which) from PBMCs. These receptors were collected from a human donor with aplastic anemia.

This clonotype was observed a handful of times. This chain uses TRBV7-9 with TRBJ1-1; D possibly corresponds to TRBD1 (5 bases). Trimming took off 6 bases at V and 11 bases at J, with 22 bases between the two ends. The germline V gene has CDR1 SEHNR and CDR2 FQNEAQ (reference sequence). The CDR3 extends over 14 amino acids. The CDR3, as DNA: TGTGCCAGCAGTTACCGGGACGGTCGTCCTGGGGCTTTCTTT. It is translated as CASSYRDGRPGAFF.

This clonotype was found many times. This chain uses TRBV7-2 with TRBJ1-3; maybe TRBD1 (6 bases). The CDR3 has 14 amino acids. The V and J ends lost 6 bases and 4 bases respectively, with 13 bases between them. Germline V CDR1 and CDR2: SGHTA, FQGNSA. The chain's CDR3 is CASSHGQMGNTIYF. DNA of the CDR3: TGTGCCAGCAGTCACGGACAGATGGGAAACACCATATATTTT.

This clonotype appeared once. The germline gene is not matched at one end of the junction; a read error may be the cause. The J gene is TRBJ2-7, the V gene TRBV12-3 or TRBV12-4; D is uncertain. This CDR3 has 12 amino acids. CDR3 region: CASSLSSCEQYF. The CDR3, as DNA: TGTGCCAGCAGTTTGAGCTCCTGCGAGCAGTACTTC.

In its sample, this clonotype was seen many times. The chain employs TRBV19 and TRBJ2-7, with TRBD1 identical over 7 bases. Trimming took 9 bases from V and 1 from J; bases not matched to a gene: 3. The CDR3 is made up of 12 amino acids. Germline V CDR1 and CDR2: LNHDA, SQIVND (reference sequence). For the CDR3, the DNA is TGTGCCAGCGTGGGACAGTCCTACGAGCAGTACTTC. This codes for CASVGQSYEQYF.

This clonotype was seen at least ten times. The rearrangement uses TRBV19 and TRBJ2-2; no definite D call. V lost 2 bases, J lost 2 bases, and 6 bases lay in between. This CDR3 has 14 residues. Looked up from germline, CDR1 is LNHDA and CDR2 is SQIVND (reference sequence). DNA of the CDR3: TGTGCCAGTAGTATAATTTCTAACACCGGGGAGCTGTTTTTT. Residues: CASSIISNTGELFF.

This rearrangement joins TRBV4-3 to TRBJ1-3, with TRBD1 matching 8 bases. The CDR3 has 15 amino acids. Germline trimming cut 5 bases from V and 2 bases from J; bases unmatched to any gene: 5. In germline, CDR1 is LGHNA, CDR2 YSLEER. In nucleotides, the CDR3 is TGCGCCAGCAGCAAAACGACAGGGGCTGGAAACACCATATATTTT. Encoded protein: CASSKTTGAGNTIYF.

This clonotype was seen at least ten times. The chain joins TRBV19 to TRBJ2-4; D unclear. The germline V gene encodes CDR1 LNHDA and CDR2 SQIVND (reference sequence). This CDR3 spans 15 amino acids. Trimming left V 5 bases short and J 3 bases short, with 14 bases between. CDR3 sequence reads: CASSEGRLLKNIQYF. The CDR3 region has the DNA TGTGCCAGTAGTGAAGGGCGCTTGCTCAAAAACATTCAGTACTTC.

This chain joins TRBV5-1 and TRBJ2-1; D is unclear. V dropped 6 bases and J dropped 3 bases, with 16 bases sitting between them. Germline values: CDR1 SGHRS, CDR2 YFSETQ. CDR3 length: 15 amino acids. The CDR3 loop reads CASNFDGPHYNEQFF. For the CDR3, the DNA is TGCGCCAGCAACTTCGACGGGCCCCACTACAATGAGCAGTTCTTC. Combining the CDR3 with reference TRBV5-1 and TRBJ2-1 gives the whole variable domain KAGVTQTPRYLIKTRGQQVTLSCSPISGHRSVSWYQQTPGQGLQFLFEYFSETQRNKGNFPGRFSGRQFSNSRSEMNVSTLELGDSALYLCASNFDGPHYNEQFFGPGTRLTVL.

This clonotype has more than one count but fewer than ten. The chain is built from TRBV3-1 and TRBJ1-2, with 9 nucleotides matching TRBD1. The J segment lost 8 bases and the V segment lost 6 bases, leaving 7 bases of the junction unmatched. The CDR3 sequence is 13 residues long. Per germline, CDR1 LGHDT and CDR2 YNNKEL (reference sequence). CDR3 loop: CASSFTGGRGYTF. In DNA, the CDR3 is TGTGCCAGCAGTTTCACAGGGGGCCGCGGCTACACCTTC.

This chain connects TRBV2 to TRBJ2-3; 8 bases match TRBD2. V was clipped by 6 bases and J by 5 bases; unmatched bases: 10. This CDR3 spans 15 amino acids. Germline V gene sequence: CDR1 SNHLY, CDR2 FYNNEI. This CDR3 is CASSPGLGEGDTQYF. CDR3 bases: TGTGCCAGCAGCCCGGGACTAGGGGAGGGAGATACGCAGTATTTT.

Ten or more counts support this clonotype. V usage is TRBV20-1 and J usage is TRBJ2-3; TRBD2 aligns across 11 bases. CDR1 and CDR2 (germline): DFQATT, SNEGSKA (reference sequence). The trim removed 3 bases at V and 1 base at J, leaving 3 bases unmatched. CDR3 length: 15 residues. The CDR3 region is CSARGTSGGTDTQYF. As DNA, the CDR3 is TGCAGTGCTAGGGGGACTAGCGGCGGCACAGATACGCAGTATTTT.

This clonotype has a count of ten or more. The chain uses TRBV4-1 and TRBJ1-5, with 7 positions matching TRBD1. Germline CDR1 MGHRA, CDR2 YSYEKL. This CDR3 has 15 residues. The junction had 6 bases not matched to a gene; V was cut back by 1 base and J by 6 bases. CDR3 in amino acids: CASSQADREGQPQHF. The CDR3 DNA follows: TGCGCCAGCAGCCAAGCTGACAGGGAGGGTCAGCCCCAGCATTTT.

The rearrangement joins TRBV19 to TRBJ1-6; D not certain. Looked up from germline, CDR1 is LNHDA and CDR2 is SQIVND (reference sequence). Trimming removed 5 bases from V and 7 bases from J, with 9 bases in between. The CDR3 covers 13 residues. CDR3 protein: CASSVTGNSPLHF. The CDR3, as DNA: TGTGCCAGTAGTGTAACCGGGAATTCACCCCTCCACTTT.